The 20 T cell receptor beta chains reported below all come from one sample, sequenced in a study of beta chain features in type 1 diabetes. The study, taken as a whole, reports: Shorter TCRB CDR3s, moderately but significantly so, were found in Type 1 diabetes patients in all four CD4+ subsets.

Expressed TCRB transcripts were sequenced after all isolated RNA was converted to cDNA. The protocol was immunoSEQ multiplex PCR, while the TCRdb copy is restricted to in-frame clones and leaves out a portion. The sample carries about 650,000 clones, approximately 13% recorded once. Their antigens are not known. The specimen sequenced was naive CD4+ T cells from blood. These receptors were obtained from a man younger than 40 with type 1 diabetes.

Only a few counts were recorded for this clone. This rearrangement joins TRBV10-3 to TRBJ1-2; 7 bases match TRBD1. J lost 4 bases, V lost 2 bases, and 7 bases had no gene match. The CDR3 is 15 residues long. The germline gives CDR1 ENHRY, CDR2 SYGVKD. CDR3 region: CAISETGQNFYGYTF. For the CDR3, the DNA is TGTGCCATCAGTGAGACGGGACAGAACTTCTATGGCTACACCTTC.

This clone was detected a few times. The V call is TRBV5-1, the J call TRBJ1-2; no firm D call. From germline, CDR1 is SGHRS and CDR2 YFSETQ. Trimming stripped 0 bases from V and 6 bases from J, with 15 bases between. The CDR3 is 15 residues long. This CDR3 is CASSLGGPAADGYTF. In nucleotides, the CDR3 is TGCGCCAGCAGCTTGGGAGGGCCAGCCGCCGATGGCTACACCTTC.

The chain uses TRBV7-3 and TRBJ1-5, with D uncertain. The CDR3 sequence is 14 residues long. Trimming removed 8 bases at V and 1 base at J, with 12 bases between. In germline, CDR1 is SGHTA, CDR2 FQGTGA. CDR3 amino acids: CASSQSGSNQPQHF. The CDR3 DNA sequence: TGTGCCAGCTCCCAATCGGGGAGCAATCAGCCCCAGCATTTT.

The chain's CDR3 is CASHLRGQPQHF. As DNA, the CDR3 is TGTGCCAGCCATCTTAGAGGCCAGCCCCAGCATTTT. The rearrangement joins TRBV19 to TRBJ1-5; D gene unclear. Per germline, CDR1 LNHDA and CDR2 SQIVND (reference sequence). The CDR3 is made up of 12 amino acids. The germline V and J ends were trimmed by 9 bases and 7 bases, with 13 bases remaining between them.

This clone has a handful of counts. Relative to the germline gene, one junction end is altered; a read error may explain this. CDR3 amino acids: CASSLDRGPGDF. CDR3 in DNA: TGTGCCAGCAGCTTAGATAGAGGGCCGGGGGATTTT. V and J are TRBV11-2 and TRBJ2-3; the D gene is possibly TRBD2 (6 bases). Germline V CDR1 and CDR2: SGHAT, FQNNGV. This CDR3 has 12 residues.

This clone was detected a few times. This rearrangement joins TRBV5-6 to TRBJ2-3, with unresolved D. Trimming took 5 bases from V and 2 from J, leaving 9 bases between them. The CDR3 contains 13 residues. The germline V gene encodes CDR1 SGHDT and CDR2 YYEEEE. The CDR3 bases are TGTGCCAGCAGGTCGTGGGCCACAGATACGCAGTATTTT. Its translation is CASRSWATDTQYF.

This clone turned up a few times. The CDR3 nucleotides read TGCAGCGTTCAAGGACTAGCGTACACCGGGGAGCTGTTTTTT. Translated, it gives CSVQGLAYTGELFF. The chain carries TRBV29-1 and TRBJ2-2; TRBD2 aligns across 9 bases. J gave up 3 bases and V 5 bases, and 4 bases lay outside the gene matches. The CDR3 extends over 14 amino acids. From germline, CDR1 is SQVTM and CDR2 ANQGSEA.

This clone was found a few times. The chain recombines TRBV6-5 with TRBJ1-5, with D perhaps matching TRBD1 (5 bases). The CDR3 consists of 16 residues. Trimming stripped 2 bases from V and 1 base from J, with 12 bases between. From germline, CDR1 is MNHEY and CDR2 SVGAGI. CDR3 nucleotide sequence: TGTGCCAGCAGTTACCAGGGAATCGGGAGCAATCAGCCCCAGCATTTT. Its translation: CASSYQGIGSNQPQHF.

This clone was seen a few times. The chain recombines TRBV20-1 with TRBJ1-1; no clear D gene. Trimming removed 3 bases at V and 3 bases at J, with 5 bases between. The CDR3 has 11 amino acids. CDR1 DFQATT and CDR2 SNEGSKA come from the germline V gene (reference sequence). CDR3 DNA: TGCAGTGCTAGTGATGACACTGAAGCTTTCTTT. Translation gives CSASDDTEAFF.

This clone came up a few times. J is TRBJ2-2 and V is TRBV18; the D is unclear. Germline loops: CDR1 KGHSH, CDR2 LQKENI. The germline V and J ends were trimmed by 1 base and 7 bases, with 4 bases remaining between them. CDR3 length: 12 residues. CDR3 in DNA: TGTGCCAGCTCACCACAGAACGGGGAGCTGTTTTTT. It is translated as CASSPQNGELFF. Supplemented by reference TRBV18 and TRBJ2-2, the full variable domain reads NAGVMQNPRHLVRRRGQEARLRCSPMKGHSHVYWYRQLPEEGLKFMVYLQKENIIDESGMPKERFSAEFPKEGPSILRIQQVVRGDSAAYFCASSPQNGELFFGEGSRLTVL.

Comment on this clone: The same CDR3 also results from other DNA sequences found in this sample. The V and J genes are TRBV7-2 and TRBJ2-5; D is unresolved. V was shortened by 3 bases and J by 5 bases, with 4 bases between the two germline ends. CDR1 and CDR2 (germline): SGHTA, FQGNSA. The CDR3 totals 11 residues. The CDR3 here is CASSFSETQYF. In DNA form, the CDR3 reads TGTGCCAGCAGCTTTTCTGAGACCCAGTACTTC. The variable domain in full, completed from reference TRBV7-2 and TRBJ2-5, reads GAGVSQSPSNKVTEKGKDVELRCDPISGHTALYWYRQSLGQGLEFLIYFQGNSAPDKSGLPSDRFSAERTGGSVSTLTIQRTQQEDSAVYLCASSFSETQYFGPGTRLLVL.

This clone was seen ten or more times. The V call is TRBV28, the J call TRBJ2-6, with D uncertain. V was cut by 3 bases and J by 1 base, with 7 bases left in between. From germline, CDR1 is MDHEN and CDR2 SYDVKM. This CDR3 has 15 amino acids. The chain's CDR3 is CASSLAASGANVLTF. The CDR3, as DNA: TGTGCCAGCAGTTTGGCGGCGTCTGGGGCCAACGTCCTGACTTTC.

This clone was observed a handful of times. The chain has TRBV7-9 and TRBJ1-2; no clear D. In germline, CDR1 is SEHNR, CDR2 FQNEAQ (reference sequence). The CDR3 has 13 amino acids. The V end was cut by 4 bases, the J end by 4 bases, with 10 bases between. The CDR3 nucleotides read TGTGCCAGCAGCTGGGAGGGTGGCTATGGCTACACCTTC. Translation gives CASSWEGGYGYTF. The whole variable domain, remainder taken from reference TRBV7-9 and TRBJ1-2, is DTGVSQNPRHKITKRGQNVTFRCDPISEHNRLYWYRQTLGQGPEFLTYFQNEAQLEKSRLLSDRFSAERPKGSFSTLEIQRTEQGDSAMYLCASSWEGGYGYTFGSGTRLTVV.

The chain links TRBV6-5 to TRBJ2-1, with 10 bases identical to TRBD1. The CDR3 contains 15 residues. Trimming at V came to 5 bases and at J to 2 bases, leaving 3 bases not matched to a gene. CDR1 and CDR2 from the germline V gene are MNHEY and SVGAGI. The CDR3 DNA reads as TGTGCCAGCAGTCGGACAGGGGGGACCTACAATGAGCAGTTCTTC. Its protein product is CASSRTGGTYNEQFF.

This clone has only a few counts. The rearrangement joins TRBV2 to TRBJ2-1; TRBD2 matches at 12 bases. Unmatched junction bases numbered 2, after V lost 2 bases and J lost 6 bases. The CDR3 length is 15 residues. Germline CDR1 is SNHLY and CDR2 is FYNNEI. CDR3 in amino acids: CASSELAGGINEQFF. The CDR3 bases are TGTGCCAGCAGTGAACTAGCGGGGGGGATCAATGAGCAGTTCTTC.

The V gene is TRBV27, the J gene TRBJ1-5, with D tentatively TRBD1 (6 bases). Looked up from germline, CDR1 is MNHEY and CDR2 is SMNVEV (reference sequence). The V end lost 0 bases, the J end lost 3 bases, and 9 bases lay between the germline ends. The CDR3 loop spans 15 amino acids. This CDR3 is CASSLSRGVNQPQHF. The CDR3 DNA reads as TGTGCCAGCAGTTTATCCAGGGGTGTCAATCAGCCCCAGCATTTT.

The rearrangement joins TRBV18 to TRBJ2-7, with TRBD1 matching over 9 bases. V was clipped by 6 bases and J by 5 bases; unmatched bases: 8. This CDR3 has 14 residues. Germline V gives CDR1 KGHSH, CDR2 LQKENI. The CDR3 sequence: CASSRGTGIHEQYF. The DNA of the CDR3 is TGTGCCAGCTCCCGCGGGACAGGGATCCACGAGCAGTACTTC.

This clone was counted between two and nine times. The chain has TRBV7-8 and TRBJ2-1; TRBD2 agrees at 13 bases. Germline assignment: CDR1 SGHVS and CDR2 FQNEAQ. The CDR3 sequence is 16 residues long. V lost 7 bases, J lost 2 bases, and 5 bases stayed unmatched. The CDR3 bases are TGTGCCAGCACCCTACTAGCGGGGGGGACCTACAATGAGCAGTTCTTC. The encoded protein is CASTLLAGGTYNEQFF.

V usage is TRBV6-1 and J usage is TRBJ2-7; perhaps TRBD1 as D (5 bases). Trimming took 6 bases from V and 0 from J, leaving 12 bases between them. The germline V gene encodes CDR1 MNHNS and CDR2 SASEGT. This CDR3 region has 14 residues. CDR3 coding DNA: TGTGCCAGCAGCCTCAGGGATATCTCCTACGAGCAGTACTTC. Translating it yields CASSLRDISYEQYF.

This clone was observed a few times. The chain has TRBV9 and TRBJ2-1, with 7 positions matching TRBD1. J lost 11 bases, V lost 4 bases, and 6 bases had no gene match. The germline V gene encodes CDR1 SGDLS and CDR2 YYNGEE. This CDR3 contains 12 residues. CDR3 in DNA: TGTGCCAGCAGCCCCACGACAGGGCAGCAGTTCTTC. Encoded protein: CASSPTTGQQFF.